This TCR beta chain was observed in a study of blood T cell repertoires in COVID-19. Looking at the study overall: Nucleic acid was either cDNA or gDNA, and it came from T cells, B-cell-depleted T cells, or PBMCs.

CDR3 length: 12 amino acids. CDR1 SGHAT and CDR2 FQNNGV come from the germline V gene. V lost 3 bases and J lost 3, with 6 bases in between. In the original workflow: Using reference gene primer amplification, nucleated cell counts were estimated. Generated by immunoSEQ multiplex PCR, the TCRdb table keeps only in-frame clones and is missing some. That table gives V, J and clone size, and the DNA gave D and trimming. The top ten clones hold approximately 15% of a sample with 13,000 or so clones, about 92% of them seen once. This TCR derives from a man between 65 and 85 years old with active COVID-19. Sequenced sample: peripheral blood. The rearrangement uses TRBV11-2 and TRBJ2-7; the D is unclear. CDR3 protein: CASSFGYYEQYF. CDR3 nucleotide sequence: TGTGCCAGCAGCTTCGGTTACTACGAGCAGTACTTC.